The TCR beta chain under discussion was sequenced for a study of hypomethylating agent response in myelodysplastic syndrome. Study details: Patients with myelodysplastic syndrome were fewer than ten male and 2 female.

The germline V gene encodes CDR1 SGHTA and CDR2 FQGNSA. Trimming pared 11 bases from V and 6 bases from J, leaving 19 bases between. The CDR3 spans 13 residues. Some clones are missing from TCRdb's copy, which holds only in-frame ones; the method was immunoSEQ multiplex PCR. The data show under 5,500 clones, 88% seen once. The chain employs TRBV7-2 and TRBJ1-2; no clear D gene. This TCR was sampled from a human donor with myelodysplastic syndrome. Sequencing was performed on bone marrow, taken before or after starting hypomethylating agent treatment for myelodysplastic syndrome (not recorded which). CDR3 loop: CAGLSTQKDGYTF. The CDR3 region has the DNA TGTGCCGGCCTAAGCACACAGAAAGATGGCTACACCTTC.